This TCR beta chain is from a study of vaccination and CD4 T cells after COVID-19. Study-level information: Post-COVID draws followed diagnosis by a median around 100 days (range 35 to 161). A CEFX pool, an HIV-1 Nef pool, or else no peptide went into the control cultures.

Broader study findings: The analysis of convalescent patients involved relatively few individuals and lacked early post-infection timepoints.

Per germline, CDR1 MGHDK and CDR2 SYGVNS. Trimming took off 2 bases at V and 9 bases at J, with 11 bases between the two ends. The CDR3 spans 14 residues. This clonotype was recorded a few times. Its antigen remains unidentified. Sequenced with the Oncomine TCR Beta short-read assay was DNA taken from cultured CD4+ T cells. TCRdb re-called the PCR reads with MiXCR, one entry per CDR3 protein. The table has around 9,500 distinct CDR3 sequences, around a third seen once; the top ten hold more than 30%. Treatment given: roughly 11-day PBMC culture with coronavirus spike peptide pools or control peptides (ViraFEST assay). CD4+ T lymphocytes from the unexposed donor were collected before the COVID-19 pandemic (2011-2018). T cells were expanded with peptide pools, and expanded clonotypes were identified by TCR sequencing.

The V call is TRBV25-1, the J call TRBJ1-6; possible D gene TRBD1, 6 bases. Sequencing was done on a sample of CD4+ T cells from blood, cultured in vitro. The receptor comes from a human donor in good health. DNA of the CDR3: TGTGCCAGCAGTGAACGGGGGGCGATTTCACCCCTCCACTTT. This translates into CASSERGAISPLHF.